These 11 T cell receptor beta chains were all obtained from the same sample, sequenced in a study of T cell responses to AZD1222 COVID-19 vaccine. TCRdb's copy holds only in-frame clones and misses some; the assay was immunoSEQ multiplex PCR. Found here are about 73,000 clones, 88% of them singletons; the top ten hold less than 20%. This specimen was peripheral blood, taken on day 0 of AZD1222 vaccination. Every receptor here comes from an adult in good health.

This clone has only one observation. The rearrangement uses TRBV11-2 and TRBJ1-6; no definite D call. Germline lookup yields CDR1 SGHAT and CDR2 FQNNGV. The germline V and J ends were trimmed by 2 bases and 7 bases, with 12 bases remaining between them. This CDR3 has 15 residues. DNA for the CDR3: TGTGCCAGCAGCTTAACAAGAAACCTAAATTCACCCCTCCACTTT. Its translation is CASSLTRNLNSPLHF.

The DNA for the CDR3 is TGTGCCAGCAGTTTTATGCGGGGCGGGTGGTACTTC. Translation: CASSFMRGGWYF. The gene calls are TRBV28 and TRBJ2-7; TRBD2 is a possible D gene (6 bases). CDR3 length equals 12 residues. Germline values: CDR1 MDHEN, CDR2 SYDVKM. Trimming took 3 bases from V and 12 from J, leaving 15 bases between them.

The CDR3 reads CATSDPGTGHYGYTF. CDR3 bases: TGTGCCACCAGTGATCCCGGGACAGGGCACTATGGCTACACCTTC. The genes are TRBV24-1 and TRBJ1-2, with 9 bases fitting TRBD1. The ends lost 3 bases at V and 3 bases at J; junction bases unmatched: 4. The CDR3 extends over 15 amino acids. Germline assignment: CDR1 KGHDR and CDR2 SFDVKD.

V and J are TRBV6-5 and TRBJ2-5; TRBD1 matches 9 bases. Germline CDR1 MNHEY, CDR2 SVGAGI. The trim removed 5 bases at V and 3 bases at J, leaving 1 base unmatched. The CDR3 is 13 residues long. Written as DNA, the CDR3 is TGTGCCAGCAGTCGACAGGGGGAAGAGACCCAGTACTTC. It is translated as CASSRQGEETQYF.

The J gene is TRBJ1-1, the V gene TRBV3-1 (or the pseudogene TRBV3-2); D remains unclear. With 0 bases removed from V and 7 bases from J, the gap between germline ends came to 12 bases. CDR1 and CDR2 (germline): LGHDT, YNNKEL (reference sequence). This CDR3 is 14 amino acids long. The CDR3 DNA reads as TGTGCCAGCAGCCAAGATCTGGTTATCGTTGAAGCTTTCTTT. Translation: CASSQDLVIVEAFF.

V is TRBV24-1 and J is TRBJ1-5, with D unclear. The germline gives CDR1 KGHDR, CDR2 SFDVKD. The CDR3 totals 13 residues. Trimming shortened V by 3 bases and J by 7 bases, and 9 bases separated the two germline ends. CDR3: CATSDRQGQPQHF. The CDR3 DNA sequence: TGTGCCACCAGTGATCGTCAAGGACAGCCCCAGCATTTT.

V gene TRBV9 combines with J gene TRBJ1-2; D is possibly TRBD1 (5 bases). CDR1 is SGDLS and CDR2 is YYNGEE in the germline V gene. CDR3 length: 13 amino acids. V dropped 0 bases and J dropped 3 bases, with 6 bases sitting between them. In DNA, the CDR3 is TGTGCCAGCAGCGTAGAGGGGCACTATGGCTACACCTTC. It yields the protein CASSVEGHYGYTF.

The chain couples TRBV9 to TRBJ2-3; TRBD2 matches 10 bases. Trimming took 2 bases from V and 1 from J; bases not matched to a gene: 4. The length of the CDR3 is 16 residues. In germline, CDR1 is SGDLS, CDR2 YYNGEE. The CDR3 reads CASSVGLAERTDTQYF. The CDR3 DNA sequence: TGTGCCAGCAGCGTCGGACTAGCGGAACGCACAGATACGCAGTATTTT.

V gene TRBV16 combines with J gene TRBJ1-4; the D gene is possibly TRBD1 (6 bases). V dropped 7 bases and J dropped 1 base, with 16 bases sitting between them. The CDR3 has 16 residues. CDR1 KGHSY and CDR2 FQNENV come from the germline V gene. CDR3 amino acids: CASTILFRGTNEKLFF. DNA of the CDR3: TGTGCCAGCACCATTCTTTTCAGGGGAACTAATGAAAAACTGTTTTTT.

V usage is TRBV7-8 and J usage is TRBJ1-5, with 7 nucleotides matching TRBD1. Germline V CDR1 and CDR2: SGHVS, FQNEAQ. V lost 5 bases, J lost 2 bases, and 15 bases stayed unmatched. CDR3 length: 18 residues. CDR3 DNA: TGTGCCAGCAGCCGAGCAAAGCCGACAGGGCCGGGCAATCAGCCCCAGCATTTT. This sequence encodes CASSRAKPTGPGNQPQHF.

The J gene is TRBJ2-4, the V gene TRBV15; D is unresolved. Germline assignment: CDR1 LNHNV and CDR2 YYDKDF (reference sequence). V was shortened by 0 bases and J by 6 bases, with 15 bases between the two germline ends. The CDR3 is made up of 16 amino acids. The CDR3 coding sequence is TGTGCCACCAGCAGAGATTCTCAGGTTGATCGAAACATTCAGTACTTC. Encoded protein: CATSRDSQVDRNIQYF.